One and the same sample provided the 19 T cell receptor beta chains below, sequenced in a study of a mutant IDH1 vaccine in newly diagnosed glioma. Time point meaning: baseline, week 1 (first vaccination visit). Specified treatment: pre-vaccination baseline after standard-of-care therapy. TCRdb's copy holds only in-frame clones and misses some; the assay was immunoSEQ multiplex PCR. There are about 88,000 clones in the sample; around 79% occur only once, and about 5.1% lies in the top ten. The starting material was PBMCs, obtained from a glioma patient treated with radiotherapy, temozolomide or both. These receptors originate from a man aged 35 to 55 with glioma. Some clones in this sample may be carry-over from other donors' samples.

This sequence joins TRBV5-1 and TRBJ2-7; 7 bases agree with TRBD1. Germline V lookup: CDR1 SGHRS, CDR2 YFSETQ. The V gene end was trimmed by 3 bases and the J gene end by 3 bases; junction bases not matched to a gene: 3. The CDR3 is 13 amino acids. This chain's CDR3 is CASSWGQYYEQYF. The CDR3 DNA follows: TGCGCCAGCAGCTGGGGACAGTACTACGAGCAGTACTTC.

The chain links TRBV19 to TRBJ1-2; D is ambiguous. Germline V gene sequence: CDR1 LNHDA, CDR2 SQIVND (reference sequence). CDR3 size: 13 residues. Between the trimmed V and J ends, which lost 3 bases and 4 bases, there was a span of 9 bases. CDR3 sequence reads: CASSIRQIYGYTF. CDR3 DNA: TGTGCCAGTAGTATCCGACAAATCTATGGCTACACCTTC. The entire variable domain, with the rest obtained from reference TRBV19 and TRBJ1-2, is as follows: DGGITQSPKYLFRKEGQNVTLSCEQNLNHDAMYWYRQDPGQGLRLIYYSQIVNDFQKGDIAEGYSVSREKKESFPLTVTSAQKNPTAFYLCASSIRQIYGYTFGSGTRLTVV.

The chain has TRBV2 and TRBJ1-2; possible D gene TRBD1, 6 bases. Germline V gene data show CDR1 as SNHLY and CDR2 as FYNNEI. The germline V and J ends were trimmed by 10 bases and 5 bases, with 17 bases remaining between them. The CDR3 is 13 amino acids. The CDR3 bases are TGTGCCACCTGGGGGGGGCGCGAATATGGCTACACCTTC. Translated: CATWGGREYGYTF.

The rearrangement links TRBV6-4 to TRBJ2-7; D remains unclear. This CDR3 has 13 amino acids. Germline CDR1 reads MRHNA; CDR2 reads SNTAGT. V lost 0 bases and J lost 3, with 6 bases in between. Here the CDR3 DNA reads TGTGCCAGCAGTGACTCGTACAACTACGAGCAGTACTTC. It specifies CASSDSYNYEQYF.

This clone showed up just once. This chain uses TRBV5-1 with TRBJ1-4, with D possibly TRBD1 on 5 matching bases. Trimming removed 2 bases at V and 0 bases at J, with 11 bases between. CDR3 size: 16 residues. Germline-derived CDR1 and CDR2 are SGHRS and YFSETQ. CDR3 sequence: CASSLGTLTTNEKLFF. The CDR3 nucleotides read TGCGCCAGCAGCTTAGGGACTCTTACAACTAATGAAAAACTGTTTTTT.

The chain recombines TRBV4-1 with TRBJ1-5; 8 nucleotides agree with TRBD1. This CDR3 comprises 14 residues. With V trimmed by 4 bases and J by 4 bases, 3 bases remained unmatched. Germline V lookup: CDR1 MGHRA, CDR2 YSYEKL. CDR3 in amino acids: CASSPGTGNQPQHF. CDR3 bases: TGCGCCAGCAGCCCCGGGACAGGTAATCAGCCCCAGCATTTT.

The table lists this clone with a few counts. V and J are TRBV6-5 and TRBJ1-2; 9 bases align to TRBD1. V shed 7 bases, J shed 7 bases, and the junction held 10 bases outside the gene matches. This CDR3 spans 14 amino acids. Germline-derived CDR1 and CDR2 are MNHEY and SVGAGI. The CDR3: CASIPGQGRGGYTF. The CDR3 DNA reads TGTGCCAGCATCCCCGGACAGGGGCGAGGTGGCTACACCTTC.

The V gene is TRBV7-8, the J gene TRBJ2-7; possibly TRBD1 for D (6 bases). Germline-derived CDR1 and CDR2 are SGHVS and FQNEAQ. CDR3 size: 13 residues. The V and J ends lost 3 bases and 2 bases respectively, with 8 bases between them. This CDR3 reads CASSLGHPYEQYF. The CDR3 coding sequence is TGTGCCAGCAGCTTGGGACATCCCTACGAGCAGTACTTC.

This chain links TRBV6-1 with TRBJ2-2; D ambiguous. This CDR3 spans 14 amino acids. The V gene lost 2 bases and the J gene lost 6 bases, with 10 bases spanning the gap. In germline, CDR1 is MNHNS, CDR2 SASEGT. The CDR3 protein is CASSEFGHAGELFF. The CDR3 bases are TGTGCCAGCAGTGAATTCGGTCACGCCGGGGAGCTGTTTTTT.

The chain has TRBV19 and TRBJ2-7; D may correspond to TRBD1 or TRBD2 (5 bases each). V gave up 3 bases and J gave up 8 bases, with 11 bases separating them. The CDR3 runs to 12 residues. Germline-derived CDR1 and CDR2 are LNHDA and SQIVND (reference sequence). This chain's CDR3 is CASSIGGTQQYF. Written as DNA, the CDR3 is TGTGCCAGTAGTATTGGGGGAACCCAGCAGTACTTC. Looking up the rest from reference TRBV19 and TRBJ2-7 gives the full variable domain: DGGITQSPKYLFRKEGQNVTLSCEQNLNHDAMYWYRQDPGQGLRLIYYSQIVNDFQKGDIAEGYSVSREKKESFPLTVTSAQKNPTAFYLCASSIGGTQQYFGPGTRLTVT.

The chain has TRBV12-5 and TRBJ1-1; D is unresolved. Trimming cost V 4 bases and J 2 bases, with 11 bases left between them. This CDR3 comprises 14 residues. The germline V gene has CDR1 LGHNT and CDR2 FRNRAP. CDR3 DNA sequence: TGTGCTAGTGGTTCCCCGGGAATTAACACTGAAGCTTTCTTT. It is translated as CASGSPGINTEAFF.

CDR3 coding DNA: TGTGCCAGCAGCCCCGCCCGTCCCGGGACAGGGATCGGAGAGACCCAGTACTTC. Protein: CASSPARPGTGIGETQYF. The chain recombines TRBV7-9 with TRBJ2-5, with 9 bases that match TRBD1. Germline V gene lookup returns CDR1 SEHNR and CDR2 FQNEAQ (reference sequence). V was pared by 5 bases and J by 4 bases, with 17 bases of the junction left unmatched. The CDR3 consists of 18 residues.

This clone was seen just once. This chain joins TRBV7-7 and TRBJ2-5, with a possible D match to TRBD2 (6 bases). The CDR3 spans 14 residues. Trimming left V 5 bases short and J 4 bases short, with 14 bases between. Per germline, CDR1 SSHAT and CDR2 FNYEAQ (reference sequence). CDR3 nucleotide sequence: TGTGCCAGCAGCCCGGTAGCGGTAGGAGAGACCCAGTACTTC. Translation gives CASSPVAVGETQYF.

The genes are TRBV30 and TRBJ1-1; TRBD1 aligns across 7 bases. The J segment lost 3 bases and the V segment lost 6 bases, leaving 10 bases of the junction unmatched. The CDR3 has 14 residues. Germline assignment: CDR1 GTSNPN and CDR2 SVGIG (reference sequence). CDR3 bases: TGTGCCTGCAGAAAGACAGGGAGGGACACTGAAGCTTTCTTT. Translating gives CACRKTGRDTEAFF.

Written as DNA, the CDR3 is TGCGCCAGCAGCCCGGGGGGGACGGGGGCCTACGAGCAGTACTTC. Its protein product is CASSPGGTGAYEQYF. The chain recombines TRBV5-1 with TRBJ2-7, with 8 bases identical to TRBD2. The germline gives CDR1 SGHRS, CDR2 YFSETQ. The CDR3 consists of 15 residues. The V segment lost 4 bases and the J segment 2 bases; nucleotides outside the gene matches: 8.

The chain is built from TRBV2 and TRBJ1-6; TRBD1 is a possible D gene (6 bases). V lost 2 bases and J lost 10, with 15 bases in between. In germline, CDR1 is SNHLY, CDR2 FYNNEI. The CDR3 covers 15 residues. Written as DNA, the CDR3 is TGTGCCAGCAGTGAAACACAGGGAAACAACTCACCCCTCCACTTT. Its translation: CASSETQGNNSPLHF.

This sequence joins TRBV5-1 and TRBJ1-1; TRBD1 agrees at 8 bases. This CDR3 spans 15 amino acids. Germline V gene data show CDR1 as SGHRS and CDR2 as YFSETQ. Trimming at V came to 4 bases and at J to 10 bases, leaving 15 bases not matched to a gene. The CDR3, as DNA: TGCGCCAGCAGCCCGGACAACCCCGGACAGGGTCGAGCTTTCTTT. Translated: CASSPDNPGQGRAFF.

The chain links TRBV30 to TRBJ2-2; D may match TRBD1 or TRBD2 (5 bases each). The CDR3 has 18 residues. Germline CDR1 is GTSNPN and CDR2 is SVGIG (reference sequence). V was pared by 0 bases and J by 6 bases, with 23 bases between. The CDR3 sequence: CAWSVQRGFRGTAGELFF. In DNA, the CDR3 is TGTGCCTGGAGTGTACAGAGGGGATTCCGGGGAACGGCCGGGGAGCTGTTTTTT.

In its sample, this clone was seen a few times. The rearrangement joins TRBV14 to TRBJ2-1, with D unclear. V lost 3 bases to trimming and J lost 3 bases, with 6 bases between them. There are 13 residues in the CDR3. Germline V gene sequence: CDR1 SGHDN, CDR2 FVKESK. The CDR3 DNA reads TGTGCCAGCAGCCAGGTCCGCTACAATGAGCAGTTCTTC. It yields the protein CASSQVRYNEQFF.